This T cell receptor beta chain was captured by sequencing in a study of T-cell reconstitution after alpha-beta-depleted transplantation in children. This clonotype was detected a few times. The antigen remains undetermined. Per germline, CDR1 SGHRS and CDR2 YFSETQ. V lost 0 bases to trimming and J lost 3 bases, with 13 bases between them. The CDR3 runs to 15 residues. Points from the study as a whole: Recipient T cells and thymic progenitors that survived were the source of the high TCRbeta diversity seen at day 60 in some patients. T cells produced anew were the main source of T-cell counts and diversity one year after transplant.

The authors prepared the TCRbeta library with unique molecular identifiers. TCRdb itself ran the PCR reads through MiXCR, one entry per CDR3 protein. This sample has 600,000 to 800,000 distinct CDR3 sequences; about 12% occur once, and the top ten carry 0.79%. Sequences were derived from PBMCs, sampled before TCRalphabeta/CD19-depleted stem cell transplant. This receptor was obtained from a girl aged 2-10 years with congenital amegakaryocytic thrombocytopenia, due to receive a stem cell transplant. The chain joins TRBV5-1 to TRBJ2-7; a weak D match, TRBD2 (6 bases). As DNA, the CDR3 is TGCGCCAGCAGCTTGGGCGGGAAAAACGGCTACGAGCAGTACTTC. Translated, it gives CASSLGGKNGYEQYF. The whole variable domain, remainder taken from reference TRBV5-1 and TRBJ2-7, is KAGVTQTPRYLIKTRGQQVTLSCSPISGHRSVSWYQQTPGQGLQFLFEYFSETQRNKGNFPGRFSGRQFSNSRSEMNVSTLELGDSALYLCASSLGGKNGYEQYFGPGTRLTVT.